A selection of T cell receptor beta chains follows, all from one sample in a study of CD8+ T cells in alopecia areata. Here immunoSEQ multiplex PCR was the method, and the copy in TCRdb shows in-frame clones only, minus some. The top ten hold roughly a tenth of the sample, which has approximately 130,000 clones, 47% seen once. The sample was NKG2D-low CD8+ T cells sorted from blood. The receptors were sampled from a human donor with alopecia areata. CDR3s include the opening cysteine and the closing phenylalanine or tryptophan.

v_gene,j_gene,CDR3aa
TRBV29-1,TRBJ2-3,CSVEALAGGRLDTQYF
TRBV5-6,TRBJ2-7,CASSILAGDYEQYF
TRBV29-1,TRBJ2-7,CSVEGEQTYEQYF
TRBV30,TRBJ1-2,CAWSLRGEAYGYTF
TRBV29-1,TRBJ2-5,CSAGTSGSARETQYF
TRBV7-8,TRBJ2-1,CASSSGQGASYNEQFF
TRBV29-1,TRBJ2-2,CSAPFGAGELFF
TRBV5-4,TRBJ2-5,CASSSSRGQGKEQYF
TRBV29-1,TRBJ1-1,CSASTEPGTEAFF
TRBV30,TRBJ2-1,CAWSVTGGPDYNEQFF
TRBV13,TRBJ2-5,CASSLAYETQYF